This TCR beta chain is drawn from a study of blood T cells in healthy people across ages. Overall study results and limits: Relative to aged donors, long-lived donors carried more naive CD4+ cells and displayed higher diversity. Reliance upon unsorted PBMCs precluded definitive naive versus antigen-experienced comparison.

In germline, CDR1 is SGHDN, CDR2 FVKESK. V lost 1 base to trimming and J lost 0 bases, with 13 bases between them. The CDR3 contains 18 residues. Worth noting for this clonotype: Its antigen is still unknown.

Donor samples were obtained from healthy Caucasian individuals from Russia, aged about 6 to 95. Alongside a J-beta primer mix, a sample-barcoded 5' primer served in a second PCR lasting about 6 to 12 cycles. One entry per CDR3 protein results from TCRdb running MiXCR on the 5' RACE reads. Altogether some 920,000 distinct CDR3 sequences are present, roughly 51% being singletons, with the ten largest covering roughly 23%. This receptor was identified in a woman in her sixties in good health. V gene TRBV14 combines with J gene TRBJ2-6; D is perhaps TRBD1 (6 bases). Specimen: blood. As DNA, the CDR3 is TGTGCCAGCAGCCAAGGGTGGGGACAAAACTCTGGGGCCAACGTCCTGACTTTC. Residues: CASSQGWGQNSGANVLTF.